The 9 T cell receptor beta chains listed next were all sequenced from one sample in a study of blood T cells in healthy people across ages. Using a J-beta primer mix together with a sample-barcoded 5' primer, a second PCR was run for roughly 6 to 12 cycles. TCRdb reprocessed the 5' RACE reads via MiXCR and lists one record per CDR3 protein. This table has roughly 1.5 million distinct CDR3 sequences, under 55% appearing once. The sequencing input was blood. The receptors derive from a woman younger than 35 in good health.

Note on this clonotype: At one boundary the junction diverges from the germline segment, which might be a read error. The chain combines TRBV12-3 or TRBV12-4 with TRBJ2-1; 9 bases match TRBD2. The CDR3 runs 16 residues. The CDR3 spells CASSSRGGRAYDEQFF. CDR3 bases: TGTGCCAGCAGCTCCCGTGGCGGGAGGGCCTACGATGAGCAGTTCTTC.

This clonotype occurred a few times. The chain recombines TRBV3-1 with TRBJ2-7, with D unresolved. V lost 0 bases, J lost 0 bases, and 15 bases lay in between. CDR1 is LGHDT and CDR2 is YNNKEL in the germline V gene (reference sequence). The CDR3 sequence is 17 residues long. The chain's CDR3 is CASSQDRGVLISYEQYF. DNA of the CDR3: TGTGCCAGCAGCCAAGATCGAGGAGTCTTGATCTCCTACGAGCAGTACTTC.

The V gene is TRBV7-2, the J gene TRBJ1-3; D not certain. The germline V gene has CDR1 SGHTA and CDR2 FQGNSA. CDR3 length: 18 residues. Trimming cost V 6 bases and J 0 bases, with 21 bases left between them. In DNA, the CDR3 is TGTGCCAGCAGTCCCGGCATCGCTCAACTCTCCTCTGGAAACACCATATATTTT. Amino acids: CASSPGIAQLSSGNTIYF.

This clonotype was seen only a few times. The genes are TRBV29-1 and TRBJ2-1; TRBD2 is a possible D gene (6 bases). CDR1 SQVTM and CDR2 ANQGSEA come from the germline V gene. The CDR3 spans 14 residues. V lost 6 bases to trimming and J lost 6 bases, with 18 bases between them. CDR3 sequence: CSVLTSSPRNEQFF. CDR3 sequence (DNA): TGCAGCGTCCTTACTAGCTCCCCTCGCAATGAGCAGTTCTTC.

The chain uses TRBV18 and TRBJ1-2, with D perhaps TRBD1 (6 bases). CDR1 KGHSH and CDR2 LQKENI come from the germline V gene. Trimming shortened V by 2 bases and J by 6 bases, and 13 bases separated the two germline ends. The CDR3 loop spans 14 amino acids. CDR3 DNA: TGTGCCAGCTCACCAGAGTCAGGGGAGGATGGCTACACCTTC. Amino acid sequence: CASSPESGEDGYTF.

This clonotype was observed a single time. Here the CDR3 DNA reads TGTGCCAGCAGCTTAGTGGCTCGCGGGAGCTGCAATGAGCAGTTCTTC. Protein sequence: CASSLVARGSCNEQFF. The V and J genes are TRBV7-2 and TRBJ2-1; 7 bases match TRBD2. With V trimmed by 1 base and J by 6 bases, 9 bases remained unmatched. The CDR3 totals 16 residues. Germline V gives CDR1 SGHTA, CDR2 FQGNSA. Full variable domain (missing parts from reference TRBV7-2 and TRBJ2-1): GAGVSQSPSNKVTEKGKDVELRCDPISGHTALYWYRQSLGQGLEFLIYFQGNSAPDKSGLPSDRFSAERTGGSVSTLTIQRTQQEDSAVYLCASSLVARGSCNEQFFGPGTRLTVL.

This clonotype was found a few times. The CDR3 bases are TGCGCCAGCAGCCACCGCGGGGAGCTGTTTTTT. It codes for CASSHRGELFF. J is TRBJ2-2 and V is TRBV4-1, with no clear D. The V gene lost 3 bases and the J gene lost 7 bases, with 3 bases spanning the gap. Germline V gives CDR1 MGHRA, CDR2 YSYEKL. This CDR3 spans 11 amino acids.

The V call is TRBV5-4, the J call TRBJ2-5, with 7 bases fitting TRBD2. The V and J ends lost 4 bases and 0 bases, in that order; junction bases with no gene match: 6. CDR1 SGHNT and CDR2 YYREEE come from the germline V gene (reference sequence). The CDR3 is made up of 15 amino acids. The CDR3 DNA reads TGTGCCAGCAGCAAACCGGGACTACACCAAGAGACCCAGTACTTC. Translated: CASSKPGLHQETQYF.

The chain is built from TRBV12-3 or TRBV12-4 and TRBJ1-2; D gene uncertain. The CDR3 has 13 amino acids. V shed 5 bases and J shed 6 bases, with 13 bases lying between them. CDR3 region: CASSTELADGYTF. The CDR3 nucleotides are TGTGCCAGCAGTACAGAGTTGGCCGATGGCTACACCTTC.